This TCR beta chain was captured in a study of T cell repertoires in cytomegalovirus infection. This clonotype was found many times. Germline CDR1 SGHAT, CDR2 FQNNGV. The V end was cut by 5 bases, the J end by 7 bases, with 21 bases between. This CDR3 contains 16 residues. TCRdb analysed the reads with MiXCR anew, one entry per CDR3 protein. The sample holds 310,000 or so distinct CDR3 sequences, over 20% seen once. This chain uses TRBV11-2 with TRBJ2-1; the D is unclear. The sequencing input was PBMCs. The TCR comes from a human donor in good health (CMV status not recorded). Some clones in this sample may be carry-over from other donors' samples. The CDR3 loop is CASSLTGTTRSNEQFF. As DNA, the CDR3 is TGTGCCAGCAGCCTTACTGGAACGACCAGGTCAAATGAGCAGTTCTTC.